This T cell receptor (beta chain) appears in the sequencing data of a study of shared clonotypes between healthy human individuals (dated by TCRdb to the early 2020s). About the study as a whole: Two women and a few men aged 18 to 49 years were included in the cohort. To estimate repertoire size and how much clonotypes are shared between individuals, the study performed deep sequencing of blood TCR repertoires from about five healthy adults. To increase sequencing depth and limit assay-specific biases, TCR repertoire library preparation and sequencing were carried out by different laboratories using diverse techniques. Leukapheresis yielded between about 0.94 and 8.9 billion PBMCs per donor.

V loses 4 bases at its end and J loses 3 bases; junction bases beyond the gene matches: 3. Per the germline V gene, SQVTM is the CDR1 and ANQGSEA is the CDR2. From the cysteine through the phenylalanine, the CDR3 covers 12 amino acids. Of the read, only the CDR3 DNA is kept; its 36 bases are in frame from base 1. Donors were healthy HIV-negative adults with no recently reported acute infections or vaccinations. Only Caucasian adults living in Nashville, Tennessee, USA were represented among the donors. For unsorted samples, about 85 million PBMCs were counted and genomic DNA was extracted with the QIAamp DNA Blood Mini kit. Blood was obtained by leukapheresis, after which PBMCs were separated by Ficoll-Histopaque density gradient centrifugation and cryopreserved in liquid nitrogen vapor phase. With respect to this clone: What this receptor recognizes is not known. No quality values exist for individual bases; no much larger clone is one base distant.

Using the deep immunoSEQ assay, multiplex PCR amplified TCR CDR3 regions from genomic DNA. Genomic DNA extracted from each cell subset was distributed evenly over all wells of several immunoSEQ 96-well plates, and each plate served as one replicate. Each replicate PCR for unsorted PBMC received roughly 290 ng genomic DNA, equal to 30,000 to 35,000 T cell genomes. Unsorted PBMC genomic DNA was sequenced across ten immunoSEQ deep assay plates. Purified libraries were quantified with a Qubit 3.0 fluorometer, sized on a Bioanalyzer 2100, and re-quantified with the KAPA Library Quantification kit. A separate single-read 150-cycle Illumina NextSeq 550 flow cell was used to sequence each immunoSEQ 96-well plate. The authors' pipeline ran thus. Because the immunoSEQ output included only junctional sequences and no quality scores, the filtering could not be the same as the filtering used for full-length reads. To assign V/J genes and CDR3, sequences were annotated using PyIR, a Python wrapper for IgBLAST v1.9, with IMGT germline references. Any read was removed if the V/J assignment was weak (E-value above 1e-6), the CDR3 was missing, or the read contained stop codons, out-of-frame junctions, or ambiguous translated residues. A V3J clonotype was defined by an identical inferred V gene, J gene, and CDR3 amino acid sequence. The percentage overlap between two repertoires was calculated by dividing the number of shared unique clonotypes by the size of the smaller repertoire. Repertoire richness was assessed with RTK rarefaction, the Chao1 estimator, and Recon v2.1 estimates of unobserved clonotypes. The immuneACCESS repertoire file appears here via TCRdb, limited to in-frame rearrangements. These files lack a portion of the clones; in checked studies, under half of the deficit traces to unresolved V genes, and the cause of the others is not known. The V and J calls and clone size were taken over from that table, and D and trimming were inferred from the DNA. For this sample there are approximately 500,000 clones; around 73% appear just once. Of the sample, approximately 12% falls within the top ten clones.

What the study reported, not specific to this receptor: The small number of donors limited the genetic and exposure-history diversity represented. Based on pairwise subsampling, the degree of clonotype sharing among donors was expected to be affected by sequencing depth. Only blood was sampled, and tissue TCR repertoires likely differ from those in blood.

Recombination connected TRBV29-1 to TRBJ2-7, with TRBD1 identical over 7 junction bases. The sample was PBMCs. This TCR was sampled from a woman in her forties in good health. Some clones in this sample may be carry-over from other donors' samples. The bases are TGCAGCGTTGCCGGGACAGACTACGAGCAGTACTTC. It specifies CSVAGTDYEQYF.